This paragraph reports one T cell receptor (beta chain). Its matching antigen is unknown. The data are from a study of STAT3 mutations in large granular lymphocyte leukemia. General study findings and limits: In T-cell large granular lymphocyte leukemia, about half of patients showed multiple immunodominant subclonotypes.

TCRdb's copy holds only in-frame clones and misses some; the assay was immunoSEQ multiplex PCR. The table includes under 3,000 clones, roughly 65% detected once. The ends lost 3 bases at V and 4 bases at J; junction bases unmatched: 9. This CDR3 contains 15 residues. CDR1 is GTSNPN and CDR2 is SVGIG in the germline V gene (reference sequence). Sequenced material: peripheral blood mononuclear cells. The chain recombines TRBV30 with TRBJ1-2; 9 bases are a match to TRBD1. The TCR sequence derives from a woman aged 45-59 years with T-cell large granular lymphocyte leukemia. Some clones in this sample may be carry-over from other donors' samples. Here the CDR3 DNA reads TGTGCCTGGAGCTCACAGGGGGCACCCATCTATGGCTACACCTTC. This sequence encodes CAWSSQGAPIYGYTF.